This T cell receptor beta chain emerged from a study of blood T cells in healthy people across ages. The study's findings and limits: Comparison with aged donors showed that long-lived donors had more naive CD4+ cells and higher diversity. Per million T cells, TCR beta diversity dropped about linearly as age rose.

Trimming cost V 0 bases and J 13 bases, with 10 bases left between them. The CDR3 loop spans 12 amino acids. CDR1 and CDR2 from the germline V gene are SNHLY and FYNNEI. The study isolated at least 6 million PBMCs from each sample. With each sample, at least 5.5 micrograms of total RNA were extracted. With a J-beta primer mix and a sample-barcoded 5' primer, a second PCR ran about 7 to 12 cycles. One entry per CDR3 protein results from TCRdb running MiXCR on the 5' RACE reads. The sample lists about 1,400,000 distinct CDR3 sequences, around 39% occurring once. As to this clonotype: What it binds is not known.

The clonotype originates from a woman aged 18-29 years in good health. Input material: blood. The chain couples TRBV2 to TRBJ2-4; no reliable D call. This chain's CDR3 is CASSEAPFVQYF. The CDR3 bases are TGTGCCAGCAGTGAAGCACCCTTCGTCCAGTACTTC.